Shown below are 20 T cell receptor beta chains from a single sample sequenced in a study of Tregs in tolerant kidney transplant recipients (dated by TCRdb to the late 2010s). The receptor library was made with the immunoSEQ multiplex PCR assay. Drawn from immuneACCESS, this table holds only the in-frame rearrangements with V and J called that TCRdb kept. Clones are partly lost; checked studies trace under half to an unresolved V gene and leave the rest unexplained. This sample is represented by roughly 49,000 clones; roughly 89% of them were singletons. Jointly, the top ten make up about 0.76% of the sample. Sequenced material: Tregs from blood. The receptors derive from a human donor in good health.

The chain recombines TRBV15 with TRBJ2-1, with a weak D call TRBD1 (6 bases). Per the germline V gene, CDR1 is LNHNV and CDR2 is YYDKDF (reference sequence). Between the trimmed V and J ends, which lost 0 bases and 6 bases, there was a span of 15 bases. The CDR3 has 16 residues. The DNA for the CDR3 is TGTGCCACCAGCAGAGATTTTAACAGGGTTGTCAATGAGCAGTTCTTC. Translated, it gives CATSRDFNRVVNEQFF.

This chain links TRBV18 with TRBJ2-3, with 13 bases identical to TRBD2. CDR1 KGHSH and CDR2 LQKENI come from the germline V gene. J lost 3 bases, V lost 4 bases, and 4 bases had no gene match. The CDR3 loop spans 16 amino acids. CDR3 bases: TGTGCCAGCTCACTCCAGACTAGCGGGGGGACAGATACGCAGTATTTT. Its protein product is CASSLQTSGGTDTQYF.

This chain joins TRBV5-4 and TRBJ2-5, with TRBD1 matching 7 bases. The CDR3 is made up of 15 amino acids. Trimming removed 4 bases from V and 4 bases from J; junction bases left unmatched: 10. Germline assignment: CDR1 SGHNT and CDR2 YYREEE (reference sequence). The CDR3 region has the DNA TGTGCCAGCAGCCCGGGGCAGGGGGTAGGAGAGACCCAGTACTTC. Protein product: CASSPGQGVGETQYF.

The chain recombines TRBV5-4 with TRBJ2-7; 9 bases fit TRBD2. The CDR3 runs to 17 residues. V shed 5 bases and J 0 bases; nucleotides not matched to a gene: 12. CDR1 is SGHNT, CDR2 YYREEE, per germline (reference sequence). As DNA, the CDR3 is TGTGCCAGCAGAGGCAGGGGTCAGACTAGCGGCTCCTACGAGCAGTACTTC. Its translation is CASRGRGQTSGSYEQYF. The whole variable domain, remainder taken from reference TRBV5-4 and TRBJ2-7, is ETGVTQSPTHLIKTRGQQVTLRCSSQSGHNTVSWYQQALGQGPQFIFQYYREEENGRGNFPPRFSGLQFPNYSSELNVNALELDDSALYLCASRGRGQTSGSYEQYFGPGTRLTVT.

The V call is TRBV28, the J call TRBJ2-7; D unresolved. Trimming took 5 bases from V and 2 from J, leaving 13 bases between them. The CDR3 is 14 amino acids. CDR1 MDHEN and CDR2 SYDVKM come from the germline V gene. In DNA, the CDR3 is TGTGCCAGCAGTCCTCCGATGGGGACCTACGAGCAGTACTTC. Protein product: CASSPPMGTYEQYF. The variable domain in full, with the rest retrieved from reference TRBV28 and TRBJ2-7, is DVKVTQSSRYLVKRTGEKVFLECVQDMDHENMFWYRQDPGLGLRLIYFSYDVKMKEKGDIPEGYSVSREKKERFSLILESASTNQTSMYLCASSPPMGTYEQYFGPGTRLTVT.

This chain connects TRBV5-1 to TRBJ2-5; perhaps TRBD1 as D (6 bases). V lost 4 bases and J 0 bases, leaving 13 bases between the germline ends. Germline V gene sequence: CDR1 SGHRS, CDR2 YFSETQ. This CDR3 is 15 amino acids long. The CDR3 protein is CASSLLQGNQETQYF. In nucleotides, the CDR3 is TGCGCCAGCAGCCTTCTTCAGGGGAACCAAGAGACCCAGTACTTC.

The chain combines TRBV19 with TRBJ2-3, with 9 bases fitting TRBD2. Germline CDR1 reads LNHDA; CDR2 reads SQIVND (reference sequence). Unmatched junction bases numbered 8, after V lost 6 bases and J lost 4 bases. The CDR3 extends over 15 amino acids. The CDR3 protein is CASRGSGSGADTQYF. Written as DNA, the CDR3 is TGTGCCAGTAGAGGTAGCGGGAGTGGGGCAGATACGCAGTATTTT.

The chain combines TRBV6-6 with TRBJ2-4; a weak D match, TRBD2 (7 bases). Trimming took 2 bases from V and 3 from J, leaving 11 bases between them. The CDR3 contains 15 residues. CDR1 MNHNY and CDR2 SVGAGI come from the germline V gene (reference sequence). This CDR3 reads CASSYGGADKNIQYF. The CDR3 DNA is TGTGCCAGCAGTTACGGGGGGGCAGACAAAAACATTCAGTACTTC.

The chain combines TRBV2 with TRBJ1-5; a weak D match, TRBD1 (5 bases). Deletions cut 8 bases from V and 6 bases from J, with 20 bases between. Per germline, CDR1 SNHLY and CDR2 FYNNEI. The CDR3 runs to 15 residues. CDR3 region: CASGLTGRGFQPQHF. CDR3 sequence (DNA): TGTGCCAGCGGATTAACCGGGAGGGGATTTCAGCCCCAGCATTTT.

This clone was counted a single time. The rearrangement links TRBV11-1 to TRBJ2-7, with D uncertain. V lost 5 bases and J 3 bases, leaving 14 bases between the germline ends. Germline assignment: CDR1 SGHAT and CDR2 FQDESV (reference sequence). The CDR3 totals 14 residues. The CDR3 sequence is CASSPQYLLYEQYF. The CDR3 DNA reads as TGTGCCAGCAGCCCCCAGTATCTACTCTACGAGCAGTACTTC.

The chain uses TRBV29-1 and TRBJ2-5; the match to TRBD1 covers 8 bases. The germline V gene encodes CDR1 SQVTM and CDR2 ANQGSEA. V shed 4 bases, J shed 5 bases, and the junction held 6 bases outside the gene matches. CDR3 size: 13 residues. The CDR3 sequence is CSVVGTGRETQYF. The CDR3 DNA sequence: TGCAGCGTTGTAGGGACAGGACGGGAGACCCAGTACTTC.

This clone was detected once. The chain uses TRBV16 and TRBJ2-1; no reliable D call. Trimming shortened V by 7 bases and J by 6 bases, and 22 bases separated the two germline ends. Germline V CDR1 and CDR2: KGHSY, FQNENV. There are 16 residues in the CDR3. The CDR3 coding sequence is TGTGCCAGCAACCGGGTGGATTCACTTATAACCAATGAGCAGTTCTTC. Translation: CASNRVDSLITNEQFF. The full variable domain, its missing parts supplied by reference TRBV16 and TRBJ2-1, is GEEVAQTPKHLVRGEGQKAKLYCAPIKGHSYVFWYQQVLKNEFKFLISFQNENVFDETGMPKERFSAKCLPNSPCSLEIQATKLEDSAVYFCASNRVDSLITNEQFFGPGTRLTVL.

This clone showed up just once. The rearrangement uses TRBV6-5 and TRBJ2-7, with 7 bases lining up with TRBD1. This CDR3 has 13 amino acids. V lost 5 bases and J lost 3; bases outside the gene matches: 4. Germline V gene lookup returns CDR1 MNHEY and CDR2 SVGAGI. In DNA, the CDR3 is TGTGCCAGCAGTAGGGACAGCGTCTACGAGCAGTACTTC. This encodes CASSRDSVYEQYF.

This sequence joins TRBV4-2 and TRBJ1-5; D uncertain. CDR1 and CDR2 (germline): LGHNA, YNFKEQ. The CDR3 runs 14 residues. V dropped 1 base and J dropped 7 bases, with 11 bases sitting between them. The CDR3: CASSQAREDQPQHF. The DNA for the CDR3 is TGTGCCAGCAGCCAAGCCCGGGAGGACCAGCCCCAGCATTTT.

This sequence joins TRBV19 and TRBJ1-1, with D tentatively TRBD1 (6 bases). CDR3 length equals 14 residues. Germline values: CDR1 LNHDA, CDR2 SQIVND (reference sequence). The ends were cut back, 7 bases at V and 4 bases at J, with 16 bases in the middle. The CDR3 here is CASTTGLGATEAFF. DNA for the CDR3: TGTGCCAGTACCACAGGGCTCGGGGCCACTGAAGCTTTCTTT. Full variable domain (rest looked up from reference TRBV19 and TRBJ1-1): DGGITQSPKYLFRKEGQNVTLSCEQNLNHDAMYWYRQDPGQGLRLIYYSQIVNDFQKGDIAEGYSVSREKKESFPLTVTSAQKNPTAFYLCASTTGLGATEAFFGQGTRLTVV.

The genes are TRBV7-3 and TRBJ2-7, with D tentatively TRBD1 (5 bases). CDR1 SGHTA and CDR2 FQGTGA come from the germline V gene. The CDR3 sequence is 15 residues long. Trimming left V 5 bases short and J 4 bases short, with 18 bases between. The CDR3 protein is CASSLSGDSLYEQYF. The CDR3 coding sequence is TGTGCCAGCAGCCTATCCGGCGACAGCCTATACGAGCAGTACTTC.

This chain joins TRBV6-1 and TRBJ2-5, with 8 bases aligning to TRBD1. The DNA matches TRBJ2-7 better at its end, which makes the J call doubtful. Germline lookup yields CDR1 MNHNS and CDR2 SASEGT. The CDR3 totals 15 residues. CDR3 DNA: TGTGCCAGCAGTGCTCCCGGGACAGGCTCCTACGAGCAGTACTTC. Its translation: CASSAPGTGSYEQYF.

The rearrangement joins TRBV18 to TRBJ2-1; TRBD2 matches 11 bases. The V gene's germline CDR1 is KGHSH and CDR2 LQKENI. The CDR3 contains 17 residues. J lost 9 bases, V lost 2 bases, and 12 bases had no gene match. The CDR3 DNA reads as TGTGCCAGCTCACCATTTACCCCACTAGCGGGAGAACGTGAGCAGTTCTTC. Its translation: CASSPFTPLAGEREQFF.

V is TRBV4-2 and J is TRBJ2-5, with D possibly being TRBD1 (6 bases). Deletions cut 3 bases from V and 1 base from J, with 15 bases between. Germline loops: CDR1 LGHNA, CDR2 YNFKEQ. There are 16 residues in the CDR3. CDR3: CASSHVKDRGQETQYF. CDR3 DNA sequence: TGTGCCAGCAGCCACGTAAAGGACAGAGGCCAAGAGACCCAGTACTTC.

The chain combines TRBV19 with TRBJ2-4; the D is unclear. Trimming took 3 bases from V and 0 from J, leaving 9 bases between them. Germline CDR1 is LNHDA and CDR2 is SQIVND (reference sequence). The CDR3 has 15 residues. CDR3 nucleotide sequence: TGTGCCAGTAGTATCAGTTGGCTAGCCAAAAACATTCAGTACTTC. It codes for CASSISWLAKNIQYF.